This T cell receptor (beta chain) came from a study of cytomegalovirus exposure and HLA in healthy donors. The PCR made use of 60 Vbeta and 13 Jbeta primers. The data were produced by immunoSEQ multiplex PCR, yet TCRdb's version contains in-frame clones alone and is incomplete. This table has some 150,000 clones, roughly 80% appearing once. Study-wide results and limits: Equally common other TCR beta chains were less clonally expanded than HLA-associated ones, a later analysis found. Prediction of most subjects' HLA-A and HLA-B alleles by TCR beta sequences was reportedly accurate. It was taken for granted in presence/absence analyses that sequencing depth across donors was roughly uniform.

V lost 2 bases and J lost 2, with 17 bases in between. Germline CDR1 and CDR2: SGHRS and YFSETQ. CDR3 length equals 16 residues. Details on this clone: As yet, its antigen is unknown.

The sample consisted of PBMCs. This clonotype was obtained from a boy aged 2 to 10 in good health and CMV-seronegative. The rearrangement uses TRBV5-1 and TRBJ2-7; perhaps TRBD1 as D (6 bases). This CDR3 is CASSLSRDTQTYEQYF. CDR3 DNA sequence: TGCGCCAGCAGCTTATCCCGGGACACCCAGACCTACGAGCAGTACTTC. The full variable domain, completed using reference TRBV5-1 and TRBJ2-7, is KAGVTQTPRYLIKTRGQQVTLSCSPISGHRSVSWYQQTPGQGLQFLFEYFSETQRNKGNFPGRFSGRQFSNSRSEMNVSTLELGDSALYLCASSLSRDTQTYEQYFGPGTRLTVT.